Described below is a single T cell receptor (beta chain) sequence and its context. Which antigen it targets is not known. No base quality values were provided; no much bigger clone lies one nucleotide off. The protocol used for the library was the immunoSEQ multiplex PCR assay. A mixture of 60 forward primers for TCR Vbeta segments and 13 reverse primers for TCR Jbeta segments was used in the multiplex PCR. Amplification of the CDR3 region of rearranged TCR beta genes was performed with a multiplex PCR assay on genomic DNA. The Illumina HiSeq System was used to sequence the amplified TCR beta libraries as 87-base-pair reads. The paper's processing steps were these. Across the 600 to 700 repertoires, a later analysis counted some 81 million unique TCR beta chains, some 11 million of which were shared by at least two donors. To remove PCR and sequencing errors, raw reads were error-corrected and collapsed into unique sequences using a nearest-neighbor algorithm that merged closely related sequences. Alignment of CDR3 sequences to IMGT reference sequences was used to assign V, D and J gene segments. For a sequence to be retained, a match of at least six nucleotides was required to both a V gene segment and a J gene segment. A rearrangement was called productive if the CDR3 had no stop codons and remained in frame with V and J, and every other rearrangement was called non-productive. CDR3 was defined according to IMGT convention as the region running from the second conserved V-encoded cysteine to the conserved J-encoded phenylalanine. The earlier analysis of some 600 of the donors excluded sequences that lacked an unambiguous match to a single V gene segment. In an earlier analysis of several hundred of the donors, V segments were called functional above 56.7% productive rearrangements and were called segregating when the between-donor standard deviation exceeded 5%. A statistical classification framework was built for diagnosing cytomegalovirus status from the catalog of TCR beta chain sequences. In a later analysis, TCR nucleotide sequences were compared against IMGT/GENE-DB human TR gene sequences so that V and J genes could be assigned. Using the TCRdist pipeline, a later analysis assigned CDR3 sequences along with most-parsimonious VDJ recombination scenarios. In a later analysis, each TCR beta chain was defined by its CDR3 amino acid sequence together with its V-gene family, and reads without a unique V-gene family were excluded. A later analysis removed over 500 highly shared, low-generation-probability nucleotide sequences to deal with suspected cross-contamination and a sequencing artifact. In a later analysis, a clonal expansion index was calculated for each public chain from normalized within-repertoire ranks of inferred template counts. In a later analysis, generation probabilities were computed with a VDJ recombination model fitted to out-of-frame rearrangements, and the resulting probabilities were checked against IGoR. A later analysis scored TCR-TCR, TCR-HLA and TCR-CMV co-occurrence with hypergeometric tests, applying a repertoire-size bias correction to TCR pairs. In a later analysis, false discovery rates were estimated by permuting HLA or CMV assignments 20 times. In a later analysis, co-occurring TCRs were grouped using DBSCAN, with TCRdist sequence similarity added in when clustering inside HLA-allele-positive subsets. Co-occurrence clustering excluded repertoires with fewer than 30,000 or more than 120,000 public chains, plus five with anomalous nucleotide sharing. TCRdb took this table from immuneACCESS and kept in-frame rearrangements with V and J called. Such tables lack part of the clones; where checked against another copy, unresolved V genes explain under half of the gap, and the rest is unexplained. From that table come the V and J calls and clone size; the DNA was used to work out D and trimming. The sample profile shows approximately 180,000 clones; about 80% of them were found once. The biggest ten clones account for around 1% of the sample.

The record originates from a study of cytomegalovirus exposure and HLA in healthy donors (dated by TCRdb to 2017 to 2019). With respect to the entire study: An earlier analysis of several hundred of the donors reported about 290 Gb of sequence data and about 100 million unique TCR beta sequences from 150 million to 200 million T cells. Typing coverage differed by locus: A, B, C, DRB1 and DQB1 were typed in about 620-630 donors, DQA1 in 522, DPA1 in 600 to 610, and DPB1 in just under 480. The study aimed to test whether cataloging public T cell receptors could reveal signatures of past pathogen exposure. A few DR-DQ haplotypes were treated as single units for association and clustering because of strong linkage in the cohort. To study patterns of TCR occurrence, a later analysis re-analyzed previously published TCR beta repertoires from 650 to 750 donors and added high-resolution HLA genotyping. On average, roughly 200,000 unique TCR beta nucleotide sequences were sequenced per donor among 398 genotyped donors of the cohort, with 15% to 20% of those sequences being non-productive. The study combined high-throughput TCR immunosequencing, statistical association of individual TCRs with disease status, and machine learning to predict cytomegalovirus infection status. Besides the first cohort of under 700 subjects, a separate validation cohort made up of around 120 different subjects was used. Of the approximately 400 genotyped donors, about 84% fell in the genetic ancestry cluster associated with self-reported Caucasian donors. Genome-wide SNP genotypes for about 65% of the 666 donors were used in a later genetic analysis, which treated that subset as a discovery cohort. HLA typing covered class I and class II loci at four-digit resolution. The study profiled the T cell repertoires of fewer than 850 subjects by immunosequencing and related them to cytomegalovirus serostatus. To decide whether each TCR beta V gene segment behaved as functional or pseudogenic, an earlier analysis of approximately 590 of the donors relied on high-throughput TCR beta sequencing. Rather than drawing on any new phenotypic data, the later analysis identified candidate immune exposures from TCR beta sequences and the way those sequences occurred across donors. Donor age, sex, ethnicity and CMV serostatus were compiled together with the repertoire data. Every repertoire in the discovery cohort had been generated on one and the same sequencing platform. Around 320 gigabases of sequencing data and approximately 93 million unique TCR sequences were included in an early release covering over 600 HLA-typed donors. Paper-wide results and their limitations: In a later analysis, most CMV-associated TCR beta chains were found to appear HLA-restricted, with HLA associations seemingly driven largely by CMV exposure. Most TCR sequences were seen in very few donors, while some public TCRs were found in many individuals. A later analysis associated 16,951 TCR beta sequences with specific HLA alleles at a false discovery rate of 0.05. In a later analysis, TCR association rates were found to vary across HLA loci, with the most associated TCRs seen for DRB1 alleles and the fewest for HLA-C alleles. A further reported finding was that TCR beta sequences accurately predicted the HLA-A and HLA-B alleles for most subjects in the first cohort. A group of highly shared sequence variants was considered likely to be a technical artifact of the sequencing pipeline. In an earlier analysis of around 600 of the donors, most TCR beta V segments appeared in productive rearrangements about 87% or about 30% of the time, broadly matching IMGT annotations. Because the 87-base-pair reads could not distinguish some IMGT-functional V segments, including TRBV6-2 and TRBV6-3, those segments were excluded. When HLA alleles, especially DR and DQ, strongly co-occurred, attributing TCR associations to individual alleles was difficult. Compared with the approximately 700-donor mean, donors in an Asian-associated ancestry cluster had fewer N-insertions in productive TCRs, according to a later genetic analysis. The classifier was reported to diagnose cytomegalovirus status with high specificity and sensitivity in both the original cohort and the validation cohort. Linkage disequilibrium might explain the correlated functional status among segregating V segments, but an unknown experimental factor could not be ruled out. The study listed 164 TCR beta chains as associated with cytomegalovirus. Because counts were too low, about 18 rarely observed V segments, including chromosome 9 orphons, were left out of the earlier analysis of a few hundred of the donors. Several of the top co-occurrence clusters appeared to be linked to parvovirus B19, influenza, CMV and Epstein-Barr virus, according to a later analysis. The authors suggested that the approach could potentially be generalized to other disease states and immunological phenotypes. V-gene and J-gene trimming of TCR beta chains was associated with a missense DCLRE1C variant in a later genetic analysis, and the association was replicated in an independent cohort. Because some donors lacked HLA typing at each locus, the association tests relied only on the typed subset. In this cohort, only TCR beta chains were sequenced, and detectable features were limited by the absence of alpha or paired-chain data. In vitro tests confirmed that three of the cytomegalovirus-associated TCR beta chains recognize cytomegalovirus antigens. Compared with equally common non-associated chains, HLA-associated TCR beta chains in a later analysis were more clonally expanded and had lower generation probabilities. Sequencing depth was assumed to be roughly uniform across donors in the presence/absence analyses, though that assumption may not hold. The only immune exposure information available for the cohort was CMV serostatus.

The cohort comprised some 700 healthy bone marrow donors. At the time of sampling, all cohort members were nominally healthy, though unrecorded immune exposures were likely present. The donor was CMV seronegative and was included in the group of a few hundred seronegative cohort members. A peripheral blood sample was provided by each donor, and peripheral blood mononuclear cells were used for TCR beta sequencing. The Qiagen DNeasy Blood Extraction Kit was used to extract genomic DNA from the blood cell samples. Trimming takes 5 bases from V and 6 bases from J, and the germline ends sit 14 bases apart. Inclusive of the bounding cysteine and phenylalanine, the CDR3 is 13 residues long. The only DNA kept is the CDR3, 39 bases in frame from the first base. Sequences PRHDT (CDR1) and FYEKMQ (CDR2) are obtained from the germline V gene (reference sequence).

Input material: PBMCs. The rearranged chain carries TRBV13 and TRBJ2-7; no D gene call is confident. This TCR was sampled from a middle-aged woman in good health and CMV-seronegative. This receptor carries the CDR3 CASSPRLSREQYF. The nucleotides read TGTGCCAGCAGCCCTCGTCTCTCCCGCGAGCAGTACTTC.